A selection of T cell receptor beta chains follows, all from one sample in a study of cytomegalovirus exposure and HLA in healthy donors. TCRdb's copy holds only in-frame clones and misses some; the assay was immunoSEQ multiplex PCR. The sample yields about 150,000 clones, 60% to 80% seen once. Sequencing used PBMCs. The receptors here all came from a male donor in good health and CMV-seronegative. Both conserved end residues are part of each CDR3.

CDR3aa: CASSRTDYNEQFF
len: 13
v_gene: TRBV7-6

CDR3aa: CASSANGRIYEQYF
len: 14
v_gene: TRBV5-1

CDR3aa: CSVEVRNYGYTF
len: 12
v_gene: TRBV29-1

CDR3aa: CASSPRPTTDRSYGYTF
len: 17
v_gene: TRBV5-4

CDR3aa: CASSQGGNEKLFF
len: 13
v_gene: TRBV4-1

CDR3aa: CASSPRTGGTYEQFF
len: 15
v_gene: TRBV5-1

CDR3aa: CASSSGGYVYTF
len: 12
v_gene: TRBV6-5

CDR3aa: CASSPPAGPVMGYTF
len: 15
v_gene: TRBV18

CDR3aa: CASSQGSGQNYGYTF
len: 15
v_gene: TRBV4-2

CDR3aa: CASNQQDIATNEKLFF
len: 16
v_gene: TRBV6-4

CDR3aa: CASRAGSADTQYF
len: 13
v_gene: TRBV10-3

CDR3aa: CASSKQGERGYTF
len: 13
v_gene: TRBV19

CDR3aa: CAWSGRQGNEQFF
len: 13
v_gene: TRBV30

CDR3aa: CASTTDPNQPQHF
len: 13
v_gene: TRBV6-5

CDR3aa: CASSLFHRGAAGANVLTF
len: 18
v_gene: TRBV11-2

CDR3aa: CASSQETGGDPNEQFF
len: 16
v_gene: TRBV14

CDR3aa: CASSAGTGRNTEAFF
len: 15
v_gene: TRBV11-2

CDR3aa: CASKFFNEKLFF
len: 12
v_gene: TRBV2

CDR3aa: CASSLWGSSNYGYTF
len: 15
v_gene: TRBV5-8

CDR3aa: CASSLVTGILDGYTF
len: 15
v_gene: TRBV11-2

CDR3aa: CASSYSAGEVSEQFF
len: 15
v_gene: TRBV6-6

CDR3aa: CASSLDVQRNTEAFF
len: 15
v_gene: TRBV7-9

CDR3aa: CASRRFTGATDSNQPQHF
len: 18
v_gene: TRBV5-8

CDR3aa: CASSLEARGLDFIYGYTF
len: 18
v_gene: TRBV7-2

CDR3aa: CATSVADLTDTQYF
len: 14
v_gene: TRBV15

CDR3aa: CASSPGAGGRNEQFF
len: 15
v_gene: TRBV7-3

CDR3aa: CASSLRGGQRNEQFF
len: 15
v_gene: TRBV28

CDR3aa: CASSQGGGLSYEQYF
len: 15
v_gene: TRBV5-6

CDR3aa: CASTFAGEKLFF
len: 12
v_gene: TRBV4-1

CDR3aa: CASSQRWTRNTEAFF
len: 15
v_gene: TRBV4-3

CDR3aa: CASSALQGGGEKLFF
len: 15
v_gene: TRBV9

CDR3aa: CASSTPETSYEQYF
len: 14
v_gene: TRBV28

CDR3aa: CASSLGGQGPNEKLFF
len: 16
v_gene: TRBV5-4

CDR3aa: CASSLRTGEGDTQYF
len: 15
v_gene: TRBV5-1

CDR3aa: CASSNGWTVVPYEQYF
len: 16
v_gene: TRBV7-9

CDR3aa: CASTPGTGWEKLFF
len: 14
v_gene: TRBV5-1

CDR3aa: CASPLDYSGASSYEQYF
len: 17
v_gene: TRBV7-7

CDR3aa: CASSLAQGADTQYF
len: 14
v_gene: TRBV5-1

CDR3aa: CATSRVGQGKLFF
len: 13
v_gene: TRBV15

CDR3aa: CASSSGQTYEQYF
len: 13
v_gene: TRBV28

CDR3aa: CASSLGQADYGYTF
len: 14
v_gene: TRBV7-6

CDR3aa: CAWSPPGLAARNEQFF
len: 16
v_gene: TRBV30

CDR3aa: CASSLGHLDTQYF
len: 13
v_gene: TRBV7-2

CDR3aa: CASSPAGTGGEQYF
len: 14
v_gene: TRBV18

CDR3aa: CASSSPGLAEVKQYF
len: 15
v_gene: TRBV28

CDR3aa: CASSGSENTEAFF
len: 13
v_gene: TRBV18

CDR3aa: CASSEFNTEAFF
len: 12
v_gene: TRBV7-2

CDR3aa: CASSLDGQGTETQYF
len: 15
v_gene: TRBV7-9

CDR3aa: CASSIGSRVVGNQPQHF
len: 17
v_gene: TRBV19

CDR3aa: CASSQGTALYEQYF
len: 14
v_gene: TRBV4-1

CDR3aa: CASRKTGRDTQYF
len: 13
v_gene: TRBV28

CDR3aa: CASSMGQGPYNEKLFF
len: 16
v_gene: TRBV7-9

CDR3aa: CASSPVTAEETQYF
len: 14
v_gene: TRBV18

CDR3aa: CASSLYGQGSEKLFF
len: 15
v_gene: TRBV11-2

CDR3aa: CASSPSGLSYEVQYF
len: 15
v_gene: TRBV19

CDR3aa: CASSSQTGPGANVLTF
len: 16
v_gene: TRBV5-4

CDR3aa: CSVEGFSPGETQYF
len: 14
v_gene: TRBV29-1

CDR3aa: CASRLQGGGNTIYF
len: 14
v_gene: TRBV6-6

CDR3aa: CASSPGGQGTGEQYF
len: 15
v_gene: TRBV5-8